This TCR beta chain appears in the sequencing data of a study of blood T cell repertoires in COVID-19. The wider study: Some COVID-19 samples were acute and others convalescent; all came from the United States, Italy and Spain.

The germline gives CDR1 LNHDA, CDR2 SQIVND (reference sequence). This CDR3 is 13 amino acids long. J was trimmed by 8 bases and V by 8 bases; bases with no gene match: 7. Only in-frame clones appear in the TCRdb table, and some are missing; sequencing was by immunoSEQ multiplex PCR. The sample yields about 110,000 clones, approximately 70% seen once. Specimen: peripheral blood. The rearrangement joins TRBV19 to TRBJ1-2; 11 bases are shared with TRBD1. The clonotype comes from a middle-aged woman with acute or convalescent COVID-19. In nucleotides, the CDR3 is TGTGCCAGTTCAGGACAGGGGGCGGACGGCTACACCTTC. It codes for CASSGQGADGYTF.